This is a list of T cell receptor beta chains from one sample in a study of T cell changes during pregnancy in multiple sclerosis. The table came from immunoSEQ multiplex PCR; TCRdb's copy has only in-frame clones and leaves some out. This sample has just over 50,000 clones, with 94% found just once. The material sequenced was CD4+ T cells from peripheral blood mononuclear cells, taken in the second trimester of pregnancy. Source of these receptors: a female donor with multiple sclerosis, enrolled in a pregnancy study. Both conserved end residues are part of each CDR3. The order of the fields is CDR3 protein, CDR3 DNA, J gene, clone size, V gene, D gene. The D gene is left open where the match is weak. Expanded clones get a size class; other rows say once, few or many, or leave the size out.

CASSVDWYEQYF | TGTGCCAGCAGCGTCGACTGGTACGAGCAGTACTTC | TRBJ2-7 | . | TRBV7-2 | .
CASSQENRNSPLHF | TGTGCCAGCAGCCAAGAGAACAGAAATTCACCCCTCCACTTT | TRBJ1-6 | . | TRBV4-2 | .
CASSYRGSRGYTF | TGTGCCAGCAGTTACAGGGGTTCGAGGGGCTACACCTTC | TRBJ1-2 | . | TRBV27 | TRBD1
CASPVGGGVNTEAFF | TGTGCCAGCCCGGTGGGCGGGGGCGTGAACACTGAAGCTTTCTTT | TRBJ1-1 | . | TRBV6-1 | .
CASSLLRNEQFF | TGTGCCAGCAGCTTACTCAGAAATGAGCAGTTCTTC | TRBJ2-1 | . | TRBV7-3 | .
CASSYQNTEAFF | TGTGCCAGCAGTTACCAGAACACTGAAGCTTTCTTT | TRBJ1-1 | . | TRBV6-6 | .
CASIAAGQYF | TGTGCCAGCATCGCGGCCGGGCAGTACTTC | TRBJ2-7 | . | TRBV2 | .
CASSEPGRGGVHEQYF | TGTGCCAGCAGTGAGCCCGGTAGGGGGGGGGTCCACGAGCAGTACTTC | TRBJ2-7 | . | TRBV6-1 | .
CASSLALGGEGYTF | TGCGCCAGCAGCTTGGCCCTAGGGGGCGAAGGCTACACCTTC | TRBJ1-2 | . | TRBV5-1 | TRBD1
CASSEGPPPSGYTF | TGTGCCAGCAGTGAAGGGCCACCCCCTAGTGGCTACACCTTC | TRBJ1-2 | . | TRBV2 | .
CASSVGGFGNQPQHF | TGTGCCAGCAGCGTAGGCGGATTTGGCAATCAGCCCCAGCATTTT | TRBJ1-5 | . | TRBV9 | .
CASSLRTSGGTDTQYF | TGCGCCAGCAGCCTAAGGACTAGCGGGGGCACAGATACGCAGTATTTT | TRBJ2-3 | . | TRBV5-1 | TRBD2
CASSPGSAGANVLTF | TGTGCCAGCAGTCCAGGGTCCGCCGGGGCCAACGTCCTGACTTTC | TRBJ2-6 | . | TRBV7-3 | .
CASSLPLQGAPGSPLHF | TGTGCCAGCAGCTTACCATTACAGGGGGCGCCAGGATCACCCCTCCACTTT | TRBJ1-6 | . | TRBV7-2 | TRBD1
CSVAIPEQFF | TGCAGCGTCGCGATCCCTGAGCAGTTCTTC | TRBJ2-1 | . | TRBV29-1 | .
CASRPSGTNHTDTQYF | TGTGCCAGCAGGCCCTCCGGGACAAACCACACAGATACGCAGTATTTT | TRBJ2-3 | many | TRBV2 | .
CASRSQGSGDHQPQHF | TGTGCCAGCAGGTCACAGGGCTCCGGGGATCATCAGCCCCAGCATTTT | TRBJ1-5 | . | TRBV7-2 | .
CASSLGPGERDTPYEQYF | TGCGCCAGCAGCCTCGGGCCCGGGGAGAGGGACACCCCCTACGAGCAGTACTTC | TRBJ2-7 | . | TRBV5-1 | .
CASSLSVKGRGLLGQETQYF | TGTGCCAGCAGCTTATCGGTTAAGGGCAGGGGGCTGTTGGGCCAAGAGACCCAGTACTTC | TRBJ2-5 | . | TRBV7-6 | TRBD1
CASSLVDRRDGYTF | TGTGCCAGCAGCTTAGTGGACAGGCGTGATGGCTACACCTTC | TRBJ1-2 | . | TRBV7-9 | TRBD1
CASTLREGGELFF | TGTGCCAGCACCCTCCGAGAGGGCGGGGAGCTGTTTTTT | TRBJ2-2 | once | TRBV7-2 | .
CASSLRRNGREKLFF | TGTGCCAGCAGCTTGAGGAGGAACGGTCGTGAAAAACTGTTTTTT | TRBJ1-4 | . | TRBV5-6 | .
CASSDGQGATDTQYF | TGCGCCAGCAGTGATGGACAGGGGGCAACAGATACGCAGTATTTT | TRBJ2-3 | . | TRBV10-2 | TRBD1
CASSSRGSGNTIYF | TGTGCCAGCAGTTCAAGGGGCTCTGGAAACACCATATATTTT | TRBJ1-3 | once | TRBV27 | .
CASSLNEQDNQPQHF | TGTGCCAGCAGCTTAAACGAGCAGGACAATCAGCCCCAGCATTTT | TRBJ1-5 | . | TRBV7-8 | .
CAWSAQQDQPQHF | TGTGCCTGGAGTGCACAACAGGATCAGCCCCAGCATTTT | TRBJ1-5 | . | TRBV30 | .
CASSLVASGATGELFF | TGTGCCAGCAGCTTAGTTGCTAGCGGGGCAACCGGGGAGCTGTTTTTT | TRBJ2-2 | once | TRBV7-6 | TRBD2
CASSVGLTGTGAQETQYF | TGTGCCAGCAGCGTAGGGCTCACCGGGACTGGCGCCCAAGAGACCCAGTACTTC | TRBJ2-5 | . | TRBV9 | .
CASSQGTGGGNIQYF | TGTGCCAGCAGCCAAGGGACAGGGGGGGGAAACATTCAGTACTTC | TRBJ2-4 | . | TRBV7-2 | TRBD1
CASNPTGGGHEQYF | TGTGCCAGCAACCCGACAGGGGGGGGACACGAGCAGTACTTC | TRBJ2-7 | . | TRBV6-1 | TRBD1
CASSSPRAKVSGYTF | TGTGCCAGTAGTTCGCCCAGGGCGAAAGTCAGTGGCTACACCTTC | TRBJ1-2 | . | TRBV19 | .
CASSRQGTNEKLFF | TGTGCCAGCAGCCGACAGGGGACTAATGAAAAACTGTTTTTT | TRBJ1-4 | . | TRBV7-3 | TRBD1
CASSLSGETQYF | TGCGCCAGCAGCTTGAGCGGGGAGACCCAGTACTTC | TRBJ2-5 | . | TRBV5-1 | .
CASSSGGQETQYF | TGTGCCAGCAGCAGCGGGGGGCAAGAGACCCAGTACTTC | TRBJ2-5 | . | TRBV4-2 | TRBD2
CASSFDRRRQETQYF | TGTGCCAGCAGCTTTGACAGGCGGAGGCAAGAGACCCAGTACTTC | TRBJ2-5 | . | TRBV5-4 | .
CASSWGVLTSGNTIYF | TGTGCCAGCAGCTGGGGGGTCTTAACCTCTGGAAACACCATATATTTT | TRBJ1-3 | . | TRBV5-6 | .
CASTFTQGIRQPQHF | TGTGCCAGCACCTTTACTCAGGGGATCAGGCAGCCCCAGCATTTT | TRBJ1-5 | . | TRBV27 | .
CASSSGTGGRDEQFF | TGTGCCAGCAGCAGCGGGACAGGGGGTCGGGATGAGCAGTTCTTC | TRBJ2-1 | . | TRBV21-1 | .
CAWSVGAGRTYTF | TGTGCCTGGAGTGTAGGTGCAGGGAGGACATACACCTTC | TRBJ1-2 | medium-sized | TRBV30 | .
CASSLDRVGPTQYF | TGTGCCAGCAGCTTGGACAGGGTCGGGCCTACGCAGTATTTT | TRBJ2-3 | . | TRBV7-3 | TRBD1
CAISETGVAYEQYF | TGTGCCATCAGTGAGACAGGGGTAGCCTACGAGCAGTACTTC | TRBJ2-7 | . | TRBV10-3 | TRBD1
CASSSGHGGLANYGYTF | TGTGCCAGCAGCTCGGGACACGGAGGCTTGGCTAACTATGGCTACACCTTC | TRBJ1-2 | . | TRBV7-9 | .
CASSYSGGAREQYF | TGTGCCAGCAGCTATAGCGGGGGGGCCCGCGAGCAGTACTTC | TRBJ2-7 | . | TRBV7-2 | TRBD2
CASSSRLGGGTGELFF | TGTGCCAGCAGCTCAAGGCTAGGGGGTGGTACCGGGGAGCTGTTTTTT | TRBJ2-2 | . | TRBV7-7 | .
CASSLRGGSSGDHNEQFF | TGTGCCAGCAGCTTAAGGGGAGGATCTAGCGGGGATCACAATGAGCAGTTCTTC | TRBJ2-1 | . | TRBV7-3 | TRBD2
CASSRAPQGYEQYF | TGTGCCAGTAGTCGCGCACCGCAGGGGTACGAGCAGTACTTC | TRBJ2-7 | . | TRBV19 | .
CASSLVLAGGGGQTQYF | TGCGCCAGCAGCTTGGTACTAGCGGGGGGAGGTGGCCAGACCCAGTACTTC | TRBJ2-5 | . | TRBV5-1 | TRBD2
CASSQGSGGAFETQYF | TGTGCCAGCAGCCAAGGGTCCGGGGGGGCATTCGAGACCCAGTACTTC | TRBJ2-5 | . | TRBV4-2 | TRBD2
CASSVSGDRVYNEQFF | TGTGCCAGCAGCGTAAGTGGAGACAGAGTTTACAATGAGCAGTTCTTC | TRBJ2-1 | . | TRBV9 | .
CASSSGLASPRETQYF | TGTGCCAGCAGCTCCGGACTAGCCTCTCCTCGCGAGACCCAGTACTTC | TRBJ2-5 | . | TRBV5-4 | TRBD2
CASSFGLAGELETQYF | TGTGCCAGCAGCTTCGGACTAGCGGGGGAACTAGAGACCCAGTACTTC | TRBJ2-5 | . | TRBV7-3 | TRBD2
CASSLTAGVAYEQYF | TGTGCCAGCAGCTTAACGGCAGGGGTGGCGTACGAGCAGTACTTC | TRBJ2-7 | . | TRBV7-3 | .
CASSFGRGGLNEQFF | TGTGCCAGCAGCTTTGGGCGGGGGGGCCTAAATGAGCAGTTCTTC | TRBJ2-1 | . | TRBV5-6 | TRBD2